The 21 T cell receptor beta chains below all came from one sample that was sequenced in a study of post-analysis software for immune sequencing data. No antigen is known for these receptors. Findings and caveats of the study: Controls had lower frequencies than patients of a handful of TRBV segments, which included TRBV5-6, TRBV5-1 and TRBV20-1.

Presence of unique molecular identifiers characterized the TCR beta cDNA libraries. TCRdb passed the PCR reads through MiXCR, listing each CDR3 protein once. Here the sample spans 750,000 to 900,000 distinct CDR3 sequences, just over 45% being singletons. Sequencing input: blood. Receptor source: a girl aged 5 to 17 with multiple sclerosis.

Points on this clonotype: One end of the junction varies from germline; a read error may be responsible. The chain is built from TRBV6-5 and TRBJ2-1; TRBD2 might be the D (5 bases). Germline CDR1 MNHEY, CDR2 SVGAGI. This CDR3 contains 13 residues. CDR3 sequence reads: CTSSPLLDNEQFF. CDR3 coding DNA: TGTACCAGCAGTCCGTTACTAGATAATGAGCAGTTCTTC.

The rearrangement uses TRBV12-3 or TRBV12-4 and TRBJ2-4; 9 bases are a match to TRBD2. V gave up 7 bases and J gave up 7 bases; unmatched junction bases: 8. CDR3 size: 14 residues. In DNA form, the CDR3 reads TGTGCCAGCACCGCGGGACTAGCCGGGAACATTCAGTACTTC. As protein: CASTAGLAGNIQYF.

The chain is built from TRBV5-1 and TRBJ1-5; possibly TRBD1 for D (6 bases). V lost 0 bases, J lost 3 bases, and 10 bases lay in between. The CDR3 contains 15 residues. CDR1 is SGHRS and CDR2 is YFSETQ in the germline V gene. The CDR3 reads CASSLGDRLNQPQHF. CDR3 nucleotide sequence: TGCGCCAGCAGCTTGGGAGACAGGCTCAATCAGCCCCAGCATTTT.

This clonotype showed up just a few times. The rearrangement uses TRBV28 and TRBJ1-2, with 9 bases identical to TRBD1. The CDR3 is made up of 16 amino acids. Germline V gene data show CDR1 as MDHEN and CDR2 as SYDVKM. V dropped 6 bases and J dropped 3; count of bases not matched to a gene: 11. Here the CDR3 DNA reads TGTGCCAGCAGCAACGTGGGACAGGGTAAGGACTATGGCTACACCTTC. Translated: CASSNVGQGKDYGYTF.

The J gene is TRBJ2-1, the V gene TRBV24-1; 7 bases agree with TRBD1. Germline CDR1 reads KGHDR; CDR2 reads SFDVKD. This CDR3 spans 17 amino acids. Trimming removed 3 bases from V and 2 bases from J; junction bases left unmatched: 9. DNA for the CDR3: TGTGCCACCAGTGATAGCCTGACAGGGTCCACCTACAATGAGCAGTTCTTC. It specifies CATSDSLTGSTYNEQFF.

The chain carries TRBV9 and TRBJ2-5; 8 bases match TRBD1. Germline lookup yields CDR1 SGDLS and CDR2 YYNGEE. The CDR3 is 15 residues long. V lost 0 bases to trimming and J lost 5 bases; unmatched junction nucleotides: 6. CDR3: CASSVGQGSSETQYF. Here the CDR3 DNA reads TGTGCCAGCAGCGTAGGACAGGGGAGTTCGGAGACCCAGTACTTC.

For this clonotype: The junction differs from germline at one of its ends, possibly a read error. V gene TRBV20-1 combines with J gene TRBJ2-6; possibly TRBD1 for D (6 bases). In germline, CDR1 is DFQATT, CDR2 SNEGSKA (reference sequence). The CDR3 runs 15 residues. The CDR3 sequence is CSAREGASGANALTF. The CDR3, as DNA: TGCAGTGCTAGAGAGGGGGCTTCTGGGGCCAACGCCCTGACTTTC.

The rearrangement links TRBV6-5 to TRBJ1-2; no definite D call. Trimming shortened V by 2 bases and J by 4 bases, and 14 bases separated the two germline ends. The CDR3 has 15 residues. Per germline, CDR1 MNHEY and CDR2 SVGAGI. This chain's CDR3 is CASSYGLVISYGYTF. CDR3 coding DNA: TGTGCCAGCAGTTACGGGCTGGTAATAAGCTATGGCTACACCTTC.

V usage is TRBV5-1 and J usage is TRBJ2-5, with D perhaps matching TRBD1 or TRBD2 (5 bases each). There are 14 residues in the CDR3. Germline assignment: CDR1 SGHRS and CDR2 YFSETQ. Deletions cut 4 bases from V and 2 bases from J, with 12 bases between. The CDR3 DNA is TGCGCCAGCAGCCAGGGACGCCTTCAAGAGACCCAGTACTTC. Encoded protein: CASSQGRLQETQYF. Based on the CDR3 plus reference TRBV5-1 and TRBJ2-5, the full variable domain is KAGVTQTPRYLIKTRGQQVTLSCSPISGHRSVSWYQQTPGQGLQFLFEYFSETQRNKGNFPGRFSGRQFSNSRSEMNVSTLELGDSALYLCASSQGRLQETQYFGPGTRLLVL.

This clonotype occurred a few times. V and J are TRBV6-1 and TRBJ2-7; TRBD2 aligns across 7 bases. Germline V gives CDR1 MNHNS, CDR2 SASEGT. This CDR3 comprises 13 residues. V lost 7 bases and J lost 1; bases outside the gene matches: 4. The CDR3 loop is CASNGGRSYEQYF. CDR3 DNA: TGTGCCAGCAATGGCGGGAGATCCTACGAGCAGTACTTC.

This rearrangement joins TRBV28 to TRBJ2-7, with 8 bases identical to TRBD1. The CDR3 has 12 amino acids. CDR1 MDHEN and CDR2 SYDVKM come from the germline V gene. The V gene end was trimmed by 6 bases and the J gene end by 10 bases; junction bases not matched to a gene: 8. The DNA for the CDR3 is TGTGCCAGCAGCCCCCTGGACAGGGTACAGTACTTC. Its translation: CASSPLDRVQYF.

The chain links TRBV25-1 to TRBJ2-5; no definite D call. Germline CDR1 reads MGHDK; CDR2 reads SYGVNS. Trimming removed 8 bases from V and 4 bases from J, with 38 bases in between. The length of the CDR3 is 21 residues. The CDR3 bases are TGTGCCAGCTCGGGCTCGAACGACCAAATCGCAGTGAGAGTAGGTTCAGAGACCCAGTACTTC. Encoded protein: CASSGSNDQIAVRVGSETQYF.

V gene TRBV27 combines with J gene TRBJ2-5; 7 nucleotides agree with TRBD1. Trimming cost V 7 bases and J 5 bases; bases outside gene matches: 7. CDR1 MNHEY and CDR2 SMNVEV come from the germline V gene (reference sequence). The CDR3 length is 13 residues. The DNA of the CDR3 is TGTGCCAGCACCGACCTCAGGGGGGAGACCCAGTACTTC. Translation: CASTDLRGETQYF.

The V gene is TRBV27, the J gene TRBJ1-5, with 10 positions matching TRBD1. The germline V gene encodes CDR1 MNHEY and CDR2 SMNVEV (reference sequence). J was trimmed by 7 bases and V by 6 bases; bases with no gene match: 12. The CDR3 spans 16 residues. The CDR3 coding sequence is TGTGCCAGCAGCTTCTCCGGGACAGGGGTTCGCCAGCCCCAGCATTTT. This translates into CASSFSGTGVRQPQHF.

CDR3 region: CSAPRTGGSYNEQYF. In DNA form, the CDR3 reads TGCAGTGCTCCTAGGACGGGCGGCTCCTACAATGAGCAGTACTTC. The rearrangement uses TRBV20-1 and TRBJ2-7, with D hard to call. V gave up 5 bases and J gave up 7 bases, with 24 bases separating them. In germline, CDR1 is DFQATT, CDR2 SNEGSKA (reference sequence). This CDR3 contains 15 residues.

CDR3: CASSPVESTDTQYF. The CDR3 DNA follows: TGTGCCAGCAGCCCGGTTGAGTCGACAGATACGCAGTATTTT. The chain recombines TRBV7-2 with TRBJ2-3; D gene uncertain. V dropped 5 bases and J dropped 3 bases, with 12 bases sitting between them. Germline V gene lookup returns CDR1 SGHTA and CDR2 FQGNSA. The CDR3 runs to 14 residues.

The chain combines TRBV29-1 with TRBJ1-2; 10 bases fit TRBD1. J was trimmed by 2 bases and V by 6 bases; bases with no gene match: 6. In germline, CDR1 is SQVTM, CDR2 ANQGSEA. This CDR3 contains 14 residues. CDR3 coding DNA: TGCAGCGTCGGGACAGGGGAGAAGAACTATGGCTACACCTTC. Encoded protein: CSVGTGEKNYGYTF.

This clonotype has only a few counts. V gene TRBV15 combines with J gene TRBJ2-4; 8 positions agree with TRBD2. The J call may be incorrect, as the DNA end agrees better with TRBJ2-5. The CDR3 has 14 amino acids. Germline lookup yields CDR1 LNHNV and CDR2 YYDKDF (reference sequence). This CDR3 is CATSRTSRGETQYF. CDR3 nucleotides: TGTGCCACCAGCCGGACTAGCCGCGGAGAGACCCAGTACTTC.

This clonotype came up once. The chain has TRBV5-1 and TRBJ2-7; TRBD2 matches at 7 bases. The V gene's germline CDR1 is SGHRS and CDR2 YFSETQ. The CDR3 extends over 19 amino acids. The ends lost 0 bases at V and 0 bases at J; junction bases unmatched: 15. Here the CDR3 reads CASSLEQGRGAGSSYEQYF. In nucleotides, the CDR3 is TGCGCCAGCAGCTTGGAGCAAGGGAGGGGAGCGGGGAGCTCCTACGAGCAGTACTTC.

This chain links TRBV20-1 with TRBJ2-4; 8 positions agree with TRBD2. Per germline, CDR1 DFQATT and CDR2 SNEGSKA (reference sequence). V lost 0 bases, J lost 0 bases, and 4 bases stayed unmatched. This CDR3 has 16 amino acids. CDR3 loop: CSARDRLAGAKNIQYF. In DNA form, the CDR3 reads TGCAGTGCTAGAGATCGGCTAGCGGGAGCCAAAAACATTCAGTACTTC.

This clonotype has more than one count but fewer than ten. V gene TRBV7-3 combines with J gene TRBJ2-3; 7 positions match TRBD2. CDR3 length equals 16 residues. The J segment lost 6 bases and the V segment lost 2 bases, leaving 11 bases of the junction unmatched. CDR1 and CDR2 from the germline V gene are SGHTA and FQGTGA. The CDR3 loop is CASSLGREASGDTQYF. As DNA, the CDR3 is TGTGCCAGCAGCTTAGGCCGGGAGGCTTCCGGGGATACGCAGTATTTT.